The entry that follows covers one T cell receptor beta chain sequence. The record originates from a study of T cell responses to AZD1222 COVID-19 vaccine. Some clones are missing from TCRdb's copy, which holds only in-frame ones; the method was immunoSEQ multiplex PCR. The sample holds about 54,000 clones, more than 80% seen once. The CDR3 spans 17 residues. In germline, CDR1 is SGHTA, CDR2 FQGNSA. With V trimmed by 5 bases and J by 2 bases, 13 bases remained unmatched. The chain joins TRBV7-2 to TRBJ2-3; 7 bases agree with TRBD2. The material sequenced was peripheral blood, taken on day 0 of AZD1222 vaccination. The sequence derives from an adult in good health. The CDR3 loop is CASSLVRPGLLTDTQYF. CDR3 in DNA: TGTGCCAGCAGCCTAGTACGACCGGGACTACTCACAGATACGCAGTATTTT.